The 23 T cell receptor beta chains below come from one sample, sequenced in a study of a mutant IDH1 vaccine in newly diagnosed glioma. Libraries were prepared by immunoSEQ multiplex PCR; TCRdb keeps only in-frame clonotypes and omits some of them. The repertoire holds tens of thousands of clones, with around 84% as singletons. Time point noted: week 35, safety follow-up. Each vaccine dose was 300 ug of mutant IDH1 20-mer peptide, with topical imiquimod. Their target antigens are unknown. This sample comprised PBMCs, obtained from a glioma patient whose treatment included an IDH1 peptide vaccine. These receptors all stem from a woman under 30 with glioma.

The chain couples TRBV4-2 to TRBJ1-3; D is perhaps TRBD1 (6 bases). V was cut by 1 base and J by 0 bases, with 10 bases left in between. Germline V lookup: CDR1 LGHNA, CDR2 YNFKEQ. The CDR3 is 16 residues long. The DNA of the CDR3 is TGTGCCAGCAGCCAAGCAGGGGCGCTCTCTGGAAACACCATATATTTT. Amino acid sequence: CASSQAGALSGNTIYF.

The chain has TRBV25-1 and TRBJ2-7; D is possibly TRBD2 (5 bases). The germline CDR1 and CDR2 sequences are MGHDK and SYGVNS. Between the trimmed V and J ends, which lost 2 bases and 0 bases, there was a span of 14 bases. The CDR3 length is 16 residues. CDR3 in DNA: TGTGCCAGCAGTGAAAGGCCCGGACTGAGCTCCTACGAGCAGTACTTC. As protein: CASSERPGLSSYEQYF.

The chain employs TRBV7-9 and TRBJ1-1; TRBD1 is a possible D gene (6 bases). V lost 5 bases, J lost 3 bases, and 13 bases lay in between. The CDR3 runs to 14 residues. CDR1 SEHNR and CDR2 FQNEAQ come from the germline V gene (reference sequence). CDR3 sequence (DNA): TGTGCCAGCAGCGCTAATACAGGGCACACTGAAGCTTTCTTT. This codes for CASSANTGHTEAFF. Full variable domain (rest looked up from reference TRBV7-9 and TRBJ1-1): DTGVSQNPRHKITKRGQNVTFRCDPISEHNRLYWYRQTLGQGPEFLTYFQNEAQLEKSRLLSDRFSAERPKGSFSTLEIQRTEQGDSAMYLCASSANTGHTEAFFGQGTRLTVV.

V usage is TRBV4-1 and J usage is TRBJ1-1, with D perhaps TRBD1 (6 bases). Trimming stripped 3 bases from V and 11 bases from J, with 16 bases between. CDR1 is MGHRA and CDR2 is YSYEKL in the germline V gene. This CDR3 contains 13 residues. This CDR3 is CASSQSVEGVAFF. In DNA form, the CDR3 reads TGCGCCAGCAGCCAGTCCGTAGAGGGGGTGGCTTTCTTT.

V is TRBV5-1 and J is TRBJ2-5, with D unresolved. Trimming pared 0 bases from V and 1 base from J, leaving 7 bases between. This CDR3 has 14 residues. Germline CDR1 SGHRS, CDR2 YFSETQ. CDR3 sequence: CASSLGRGQETQYF. For the CDR3, the DNA is TGCGCCAGCAGCTTGGGCAGAGGCCAAGAGACCCAGTACTTC.

This chain uses TRBV2 with TRBJ2-7; tentative D call: TRBD1 (6 bases). This CDR3 has 12 amino acids. Germline V gives CDR1 SNHLY, CDR2 FYNNEI. Deletions cut 6 bases from V and 2 bases from J, with 8 bases between. CDR3 DNA sequence: TGTGCCAGCAGACAGGGAACCTACGAGCAGTACTTC. Its translation: CASRQGTYEQYF.

The rearrangement links TRBV7-6 to TRBJ2-5, with 15 nucleotides matching TRBD2. This CDR3 is 18 amino acids long. V shed 4 bases and J 5 bases; nucleotides not matched to a gene: 11. Germline-derived CDR1 and CDR2 are SGHVS and FNYEAQ. CDR3 DNA: TGTGCCAGCAGCTCTCAGTGGACTAGCGGGAGGGATGGGGAGACCCAGTACTTC. It is translated as CASSSQWTSGRDGETQYF.

This chain connects TRBV7-2 to TRBJ2-1; D is possibly TRBD1 (6 bases). The CDR3 is made up of 14 amino acids. Per germline, CDR1 SGHTA and CDR2 FQGNSA. Trimming pared 1 base from V and 8 bases from J, leaving 12 bases between. The CDR3 sequence: CASSLGGRGHEQFF. CDR3 sequence (DNA): TGTGCCAGCAGCTTAGGAGGCAGGGGCCATGAGCAGTTCTTC.

The CDR3 sequence: CASSPGISTDTQYF. DNA for the CDR3: TGTGCCAGCAGTCCCGGGATTAGCACAGATACGCAGTATTTT. The gene calls are TRBV13 and TRBJ2-3; tentative D call: TRBD2 (5 bases). V was clipped by 6 bases and J by 0 bases, with 10 bases between them. This CDR3 has 14 residues. Germline CDR1 is PRHDT and CDR2 is FYEKMQ (reference sequence).

The chain employs TRBV6-1 and TRBJ1-5; 9 nucleotides line up with TRBD1. The V segment lost 10 bases and the J segment 3 bases; nucleotides outside the gene matches: 4. Germline loops: CDR1 MNHNS, CDR2 SASEGT. The CDR3 consists of 13 residues. In nucleotides, the CDR3 is TGTGCCACGACAGGGGGTTTCAATCAGCCCCAGCATTTT. Amino acid sequence: CATTGGFNQPQHF.

The chain links TRBV19 to TRBJ2-3, with D unresolved. The length of the CDR3 is 12 residues. Germline CDR1 reads LNHDA; CDR2 reads SQIVND (reference sequence). The V end lost 4 bases, the J end lost 3 bases, and 5 bases lay between the germline ends. The CDR3: CASSRITDTQYF. CDR3 sequence (DNA): TGTGCCAGTAGTAGGATAACAGATACGCAGTATTTT.

This sequence joins TRBV5-1 and TRBJ1-6; D gene unclear. V was pared by 6 bases and J by 3 bases, with 13 bases between. The germline V gene encodes CDR1 SGHRS and CDR2 YFSETQ. This CDR3 is built from 15 residues. This CDR3 is CASKLDTYYNSPLHF. The CDR3 DNA is TGCGCCAGCAAACTTGACACTTACTATAATTCACCCCTCCACTTT.

V and J are TRBV5-1 and TRBJ1-2; TRBD1 might be the D (5 bases). Trimming took 1 base from V and 4 from J, leaving 14 bases between them. This CDR3 comprises 15 residues. The germline CDR1 and CDR2 sequences are SGHRS and YFSETQ. As DNA, the CDR3 is TGCGCCAGCAGCTTGTCGGCCAGGGCAGTCTATGGCTACACCTTC. Translation: CASSLSARAVYGYTF.

This clone was counted a single time. This sequence joins TRBV11-2 and TRBJ1-2, with D perhaps matching TRBD1 (5 bases). V lost 0 bases and J 5 bases, leaving 13 bases between the germline ends. The CDR3 has 15 residues. CDR1 is SGHAT, CDR2 FQNNGV, per germline. The CDR3 nucleotides read TGTGCCAGCAGCTTAGACCCGGGATCAGGGTATGGCTACACCTTC. This gives the protein CASSLDPGSGYGYTF. The full variable domain, with the rest looked up from reference TRBV11-2 and TRBJ1-2, is EAGVAQSPRYKIIEKRQSVAFWCNPISGHATLYWYQQILGQGPKLLIQFQNNGVVDDSQLPKDRFSAERLKGVDSTLKIQPAKLEDSAVYLCASSLDPGSGYGYTFGSGTRLTVV.

The chain couples TRBV18 to TRBJ2-2, with D uncertain. V dropped 0 bases and J dropped 3 bases, with 5 bases sitting between them. In germline, CDR1 is KGHSH, CDR2 LQKENI. The CDR3 is 14 amino acids. The CDR3 nucleotides are TGTGCCAGCTCACCACCCACAGACACCGGGGAGCTGTTTTTT. Amino acid sequence: CASSPPTDTGELFF.

This chain's CDR3 is CASSPGTGPFQQYF. The CDR3 region has the DNA TGTGCCAGCAGCCCCGGGACAGGGCCCTTCCAGCAGTACTTC. The chain employs TRBV27 and TRBJ2-7; 9 bases line up with TRBD1. Trimming took 6 bases from V and 8 from J; bases not matched to a gene: 11. The CDR3 runs to 14 residues. Germline-derived CDR1 and CDR2 are MNHEY and SMNVEV (reference sequence).

The chain combines TRBV19 with TRBJ2-1; no clear D gene. Trimming took 5 bases from V and 6 from J, leaving 23 bases between them. CDR3 length: 17 residues. Germline CDR1 and CDR2: LNHDA and SQIVND (reference sequence). DNA for the CDR3: TGTGCCAGTAGTTCCCATACCGGGCCCTCCAGGATCAATGAGCAGTTCTTC. Its protein product is CASSSHTGPSRINEQFF.

The rearrangement uses TRBV7-3 and TRBJ1-1; D is ambiguous. Between the trimmed V and J ends, which lost 1 base and 7 bases, there was a span of 13 bases. Per the germline V gene, CDR1 is SGHTA and CDR2 is FQGTGA. The length of the CDR3 is 14 residues. In DNA, the CDR3 is TGTGCCAGCAGCTTAATGGTCACAACCATTGAAGCTTTCTTT. This translates into CASSLMVTTIEAFF. The full variable domain, with the rest looked up from reference TRBV7-3 and TRBJ1-1, is GAGVSQTPSNKVTEKGKYVELRCDPISGHTALYWYRQSLGQGPEFLIYFQGTGAADDSGLPNDRFFAVRPEGSVSTLKIQRTERGDSAVYLCASSLMVTTIEAFFGQGTRLTVV.

This CDR3 is CASSEVASGRYEQYF. In DNA form, the CDR3 reads TGTGCCAGCAGTGAAGTGGCTAGCGGGAGATACGAGCAGTACTTC. The chain is built from TRBV2 and TRBJ2-7; TRBD2 agrees at 10 bases. Trimming at V came to 1 base and at J to 4 bases, leaving 4 bases not matched to a gene. The CDR3 is made up of 15 amino acids. Per the germline V gene, CDR1 is SNHLY and CDR2 is FYNNEI.

The rearrangement joins TRBV10-3 to TRBJ1-1; weak D call: TRBD1 (5 bases). The V gene's germline CDR1 is ENHRY and CDR2 SYGVKD. The CDR3 extends over 12 amino acids. With 8 bases removed from V and 6 bases from J, the gap between germline ends came to 13 bases. CDR3 bases: TGTGCCATCCGGGGGAATGCGGCTGAAGCTTTCTTT. Translating gives CAIRGNAAEAFF.

The chain combines TRBV14 with TRBJ2-5, with 10 bases identical to TRBD2. Germline assignment: CDR1 SGHDN and CDR2 FVKESK. V gave up 4 bases and J gave up 4 bases; unmatched junction bases: 6. The CDR3 spans 15 residues. The CDR3 DNA reads as TGTGCCAGCAGCCCTCCTAGCGGGAGAGGAGAGACCCAGTACTTC. This translates into CASSPPSGRGETQYF.

The genes are TRBV5-1 and TRBJ2-3, with 9 bases lining up with TRBD2. V gave up 3 bases and J gave up 4 bases; unmatched junction bases: 9. The CDR3 length is 16 residues. Germline V gives CDR1 SGHRS, CDR2 YFSETQ. The CDR3 reads CASSWSSGGHSDTQYF. The CDR3, as DNA: TGCGCCAGCAGCTGGAGTAGCGGGGGCCATTCAGATACGCAGTATTTT.

The chain carries TRBV19 and TRBJ1-3; D is possibly TRBD1 (5 bases). The CDR3 is 14 residues long. Between the trimmed V and J ends, which lost 7 bases and 2 bases, there was a span of 12 bases. CDR1 LNHDA and CDR2 SQIVND come from the germline V gene (reference sequence). In DNA, the CDR3 is TGTGCCAGTACTCCGGCAGGGCCTGGAAACACCATATATTTT. Its translation is CASTPAGPGNTIYF.